Presented here are 3 T cell receptor beta chains from one specimen sequenced in a study of cytomegalovirus exposure and HLA in healthy donors. The primer mix had 60 Vbeta and 13 Jbeta primers. Sequencing used immunoSEQ multiplex PCR; TCRdb keeps in-frame clones, though not all of them. The repertoire includes fewer than 100,000 clones, approximately 72% of them detected once, and over 6% sits in the top ten. What was sequenced was PBMCs. These receptors were taken from a man in his forties in good health and CMV-seropositive.

There are a few counts of this clone. This chain uses TRBV19 with TRBJ1-5; D gene ambiguous. The CDR3 has 17 amino acids. V was trimmed by 3 bases and J by 2 bases, leaving 17 bases between them. The germline V gene encodes CDR1 LNHDA and CDR2 SQIVND (reference sequence). CDR3 bases: TGTGCCAGTAGTATCGACGGGTTGCCTGACGGCAATCAGCCCCAGCATTTT. Translated: CASSIDGLPDGNQPQHF.

Turning to this clone: An end of the junction does not agree with germline; a read error may underlie this. CDR3: CASSPPGPSGTQYF. CDR3 sequence (DNA): TGTGCTAGCAGCCCCCCCGGCCCGTCGGGGACCCAGTACTTC. The gene calls are TRBV7-7 and TRBJ2-5, with unresolved D. Per germline, CDR1 SSHAT and CDR2 FNYEAQ (reference sequence). CDR3 length: 14 residues.

This chain connects TRBV29-1 to TRBJ2-1; 8 bases fit TRBD2. This CDR3 is built from 12 residues. Germline-derived CDR1 and CDR2 are SQVTM and ANQGSEA. V trimming: 4 bases; J trimming: 9 bases; junction bases outside the gene matches: 5. The CDR3 coding sequence is TGCAGCGTTGCCGGGGGGGCCGGTGAGCAGTTCTTC. Its protein product is CSVAGGAGEQFF.